This is a list of T cell receptor beta chains from one sample in a study of early T cells in non-severe SARS-CoV-2 infection. TCRdb redid the calling of the 5' RACE reads with MiXCR, one entry per CDR3 protein. The table includes some 85,000 distinct CDR3 sequences, roughly an eighth detected once. Material for sequencing was whole blood. All receptors come from an adult who was a healthcare worker with PCR-confirmed SARS-CoV-2 infection or an uninfected control (not recorded which). The CDR3 runs from the conserved cysteine through the conserved F or W. The D gene is left open where the match is weak. Expanded clones are given a class, and other clones once, few, many or no size at all.

V: TRBV29-1; size: -; D: -; J: TRBJ1-2; DNA: TGCAGCGTGCCCAGGGGCCTTAACTATGGCTACACCTTC; CDR3: CSVPRGLNYGYTF
V: TRBV12-3/TRBV12-4; size: few; D: -; J: TRBJ2-7; DNA: TGTGCCAGCAGTTTAACGGGGGCAGGCTACGAGCAGTACTTC; CDR3: CASSLTGAGYEQYF
V: TRBV2; size: many; D: -; J: TRBJ1-1; DNA: TGTGCCAGCCTAATGGGGCAGGGAAACACTGAAGCTTTCTTT; CDR3: CASLMGQGNTEAFF
V: TRBV7-8; size: -; D: -; J: TRBJ2-2; DNA: TGTGCCGGCAGCCACTCCCCCCAGATCGGATTCACCGGGGAGCTGTTTTTT; CDR3: CAGSHSPQIGFTGELFF
V: TRBV7-9; size: -; D: -; J: TRBJ2-1; DNA: TGTGCCAGCAGCTTAGATGCTGGGCAGAAGTTCTTC; CDR3: CASSLDAGQKFF
V: TRBV30; size: many; D: TRBD1; J: TRBJ2-5; DNA: TGTGCCTGGGGGACAGGGTCAGAGACCCAGTACTTC; CDR3: CAWGTGSETQYF
V: TRBV7-9; size: -; D: -; J: TRBJ2-3; DNA: TGTGCCAGCAGCTTAGGTTTTCCGAGCACAGATACGCAGTATTTT; CDR3: CASSLGFPSTDTQYF
V: TRBV2; size: many; D: -; J: TRBJ2-5; DNA: TGTGCCAGCAGTGAAGCGCTCCCCACCAGGAAGACCCAGTACTTC; CDR3: CASSEALPTRKTQYF
V: TRBV7-9; size: many; D: TRBD1; J: TRBJ1-1; DNA: TGTGCCAGCAGCTCGACAGGGGGCAACACTGAAGCTTTCTTT; CDR3: CASSSTGGNTEAFF
V: TRBV6-5; size: medium-sized; D: TRBD2; J: TRBJ2-7; DNA: TGTGCCAGCAGTTACTCGAGAACTAGCGGCTACTACGAGCAGTACTTC; CDR3: CASSYSRTSGYYEQYF
V: TRBV6-6; size: few; D: -; J: TRBJ1-2; DNA: TGTGCCACCAGGGAGGGACCGTCTTTGGGTGGCTACACCTTC; CDR3: CATREGPSLGGYTF
V: TRBV3-1; size: many; D: -; J: TRBJ2-4; DNA: TGTGCCAGCAGCCAAGTAGATCTAGCCAAAAACATTCAGTACTTC; CDR3: CASSQVDLAKNIQYF
V: TRBV20-1; size: many; D: TRBD2; J: TRBJ2-1; DNA: TGCAGTGCTAGAGAAGGGACTAGCGGACCAGGGAGCTCCTACAATGAGCAGTTCTTC; CDR3: CSAREGTSGPGSSYNEQFF
V: TRBV20-1; size: few; D: -; J: TRBJ1-1; DNA: TGCAGTGCTAGTAATTCTAGGACAGAAGCTTTCTTT; CDR3: CSASNSRTEAFF
V: TRBV19; size: few; D: -; J: TRBJ2-1; DNA: TGTGCCAGTAGTTCCGGGGCTTATGAGCAGTTCTTC; CDR3: CASSSGAYEQFF
V: TRBV15; size: few; D: TRBD2; J: TRBJ2-7; DNA: TGTGCCACCAGCGTTAGCGGGGACACCTACGAGCAGTACTTC; CDR3: CATSVSGDTYEQYF
V: TRBV11-2; size: many; D: -; J: TRBJ2-1; DNA: TGTGCCAGCAGCTTAGGGGCTCCTCTCCTCTACAATGAGCAGTTCTTC; CDR3: CASSLGAPLLYNEQFF
V: TRBV19; size: few; D: TRBD1; J: TRBJ2-7; DNA: TGTGCCAGTAGCCAGGGACAGGGGAGCTCCTACGAGCAGTACTTC; CDR3: CASSQGQGSSYEQYF
V: TRBV5-1; size: many; D: TRBD1; J: TRBJ1-2; DNA: TGCGCCAGCAGCTCGCTGGGACAGCCGAACTATGGCTACACCTTC; CDR3: CASSSLGQPNYGYTF
V: TRBV19; size: few; D: -; J: TRBJ2-1; DNA: TGTGCCAGTAGTATAGGGTTAGGGGGGCAGTTCTTC; CDR3: CASSIGLGGQFF
V: TRBV19; size: -; D: -; J: TRBJ2-5; DNA: TGTGCCAGTAAGGAGGGGGAGACCCAGTACTTC; CDR3: CASKEGETQYF
V: TRBV6-5; size: -; D: TRBD2; J: TRBJ2-1; DNA: TGTGCCAGCAGGCGGACTAGCGGGGGGAGCTCCTACAATGAGCAGTTCTTC; CDR3: CASRRTSGGSSYNEQFF